This TCR beta chain was profiled in a study of cytomegalovirus exposure and HLA in healthy donors. PCR amplification relied on 60 Vbeta primers (plus 13 Jbeta primers). Per the original methods: Roughly 80 million unique TCR beta chains, some 9.9 million of them shared, were counted by a later analysis. TCRdb's table, derived via immunoSEQ multiplex PCR, lists solely in-frame clones and lacks some. Clonal size and the V and J genes are those of that table, whereas D and trimming came from the DNA. The sample records 150,000 to 200,000 clones, roughly 80% being singletons. The germline V gene encodes CDR1 SGHTA and CDR2 FQGNSA. This CDR3 region has 14 residues. Trimming stripped 5 bases from V and 4 bases from J, with 14 bases between. Note on this clone: Its antigen is currently unknown.

Study-wide results and limits: Among TCR beta chains, those listed as cytomegalovirus-associated numbered some 170. An analysis was carried out later, and it reportedly showed fewer N-insertions in an Asian-associated ancestry cluster than the approximately 700-donor mean. When analyzed later, a missense DCLRE1C variant was found to be linked to TCR beta V- and J-gene trimming.

V usage is TRBV7-2 and J usage is TRBJ1-2; TRBD1 is a possible D gene (6 bases). The material sequenced was PBMCs. This receptor was identified in a human donor in good health. The CDR3 DNA is TGTGCCAGCAGCCCCGCTACAGGGTCCTATGGCTACACCTTC. Its protein is CASSPATGSYGYTF.